The TCR beta chain described here comes from a study of T cell repertoires in cytomegalovirus infection. Whole-study context: TCR beta signatures that were public indicated CMV infection and matching HLA type.

Note on this clonotype: The antigen remains unidentified. One end of the junction does not line up with germline, which may come from a read error.

Study-wide points: Cumulative public TCR beta family frequency identified carriers of CMV plus the relevant HLA. HLA-C-restricted CMV clonotypes gave the most frequent clonotype in two of eight donors.

From germline, CDR1 is SGHVS and CDR2 FNYEAQ. The CDR3 covers 15 residues. A single record per CDR3 protein comes from TCRdb applying MiXCR to the reads. Found here are 95,000 to 120,000 distinct CDR3 sequences, 30% of them singletons; the top ten hold 41%. The chain couples TRBV7-6 to TRBJ2-5; tentatively, D is TRBD2 (5 bases). The sequencing used CD8+ T cells from cultured PBMCs, collected from culture after CMV antigen stimulation. The source of this sequence is a human donor in good health (CMV status not recorded). Some clones in this sample may be carry-over from other donors' samples. The CDR3 sequence is CASSDHPGVRETQYF. CDR3 sequence (DNA): TGTGCTAGCAGCGACCACCCCGGGGTTCGGGAGACCCAGTACTTC.